A selection of T cell receptor beta chains follows, all from one sample in a study of siplizumab effects on memory and regulatory T cells. The protocol was immunoSEQ multiplex PCR, while the TCRdb copy is restricted to in-frame clones and leaves out a portion. The data contain 100,000 or so clones, 92% of them singletons. Sequencing input: Tregs sorted from blood. These receptors were collected from a human donor in good health. CDR3s include the opening cysteine and the closing phenylalanine or tryptophan. A D gene is named only where the DNA matches it firmly. Rows may omit the clone size; those that give it use once, few, many or a size class.

abundance: .; j_gene: TRBJ2-5; d_gene: TRBD2; v_gene: TRBV10-2; CDR3aa: CASGPLAGERETQYF; CDR3nt: TGCGCCAGCGGTCCCTTAGCGGGAGAGCGAGAGACCCAGTACTTC
abundance: .; j_gene: TRBJ2-1; d_gene: .; v_gene: TRBV5-4; CDR3aa: CASSFASTSYNEQFF; CDR3nt: TGTGCCAGCAGCTTCGCGTCAACCTCCTACAATGAGCAGTTCTTC
abundance: .; j_gene: TRBJ2-2; d_gene: .; v_gene: TRBV15; CDR3aa: CATSRDLAVEELFF; CDR3nt: TGTGCCACCAGCAGAGATCTTGCGGTTGAGGAGCTGTTTTTT
abundance: .; j_gene: TRBJ2-2; d_gene: TRBD2; v_gene: TRBV7-3; CDR3aa: CASSLGLAESPGELFF; CDR3nt: TGTGCCAGCAGCCTGGGACTAGCGGAGTCACCCGGGGAGCTGTTTTTT
abundance: .; j_gene: TRBJ2-3; d_gene: .; v_gene: TRBV19; CDR3aa: CASSPVGVSEADTQYF; CDR3nt: TGTGCCAGTAGTCCCGTGGGGGTTTCGGAGGCAGATACGCAGTATTTT
abundance: .; j_gene: TRBJ2-7; d_gene: TRBD1; v_gene: TRBV7-7; CDR3aa: CASSRDRGYEQYF; CDR3nt: TGTGCTAGCAGCAGGGACAGGGGCTACGAGCAGTACTTC
abundance: .; j_gene: TRBJ1-4; d_gene: .; v_gene: TRBV10-3; CDR3aa: CAAGLANEKLFF; CDR3nt: TGTGCCGCCGGACTGGCTAATGAAAAACTGTTTTTT
abundance: .; j_gene: TRBJ1-1; d_gene: TRBD1; v_gene: TRBV5-5; CDR3aa: CASRHTGGSEAFF; CDR3nt: TGTGCCAGCAGGCACACAGGGGGCTCGGAAGCTTTCTTT
abundance: .; j_gene: TRBJ1-2; d_gene: .; v_gene: TRBV5-1; CDR3aa: CASSSAGTGPRSYTF; CDR3nt: TGCGCCAGCAGCTCCGCCGGGACGGGTCCAAGGAGCTACACCTTC
abundance: .; j_gene: TRBJ2-1; d_gene: TRBD2; v_gene: TRBV14; CDR3aa: CASNLYIAGPYNEQFF; CDR3nt: TGTGCCAGCAACTTATACATAGCGGGCCCGTACAATGAGCAGTTCTTC
abundance: .; j_gene: TRBJ2-3; d_gene: .; v_gene: TRBV15; CDR3aa: CATSPSTDTQYF; CDR3nt: TGTGCCACCAGCCCAAGCACAGATACGCAGTATTTT
abundance: .; j_gene: TRBJ1-5; d_gene: .; v_gene: TRBV10-2; CDR3aa: CASSEIWQDNQPQHF; CDR3nt: TGCGCCAGCAGTGAAATATGGCAGGATAATCAGCCCCAGCATTTT
abundance: .; j_gene: TRBJ2-3; d_gene: TRBD1; v_gene: TRBV23-1; CDR3aa: CDTKGVRRTGRSTDTQYF; CDR3nt: TGCGACACCAAAGGGGTAAGAAGGACAGGTCGGAGCACAGATACGCAGTATTTT
abundance: once; j_gene: TRBJ1-5; d_gene: .; v_gene: TRBV5-8; CDR3aa: CASRLIYSNQPQHF; CDR3nt: TGTGCCAGCAGACTTATCTATAGCAATCAGCCCCAGCATTTT
abundance: .; j_gene: TRBJ2-3; d_gene: .; v_gene: TRBV27; CDR3aa: CASSYESTDTQYF; CDR3nt: TGTGCCAGCAGTTATGAAAGCACAGATACGCAGTATTTT
abundance: .; j_gene: TRBJ2-1; d_gene: .; v_gene: TRBV12-5; CDR3aa: CASGLVPHINEQFF; CDR3nt: TGTGCTAGTGGTTTGGTTCCCCACATCAATGAGCAGTTCTTC
abundance: .; j_gene: TRBJ2-3; d_gene: TRBD2; v_gene: TRBV29-1; CDR3aa: CSSQSGSLTDTQYF; CDR3nt: TGCAGCTCACAAAGCGGGAGTCTAACAGATACGCAGTATTTT
abundance: .; j_gene: TRBJ2-7; d_gene: TRBD2; v_gene: TRBV5-1; CDR3aa: CASSPAVRTSGRADEQYF; CDR3nt: TGCGCCAGCAGCCCGGCCGTGAGGACTAGCGGGAGGGCCGACGAGCAGTACTTC
abundance: .; j_gene: TRBJ2-2; d_gene: TRBD2; v_gene: TRBV11-3; CDR3aa: CASSSRLAGVTGELFF; CDR3nt: TGTGCCAGCAGCTCAAGACTAGCGGGAGTCACCGGGGAGCTGTTTTTT
abundance: .; j_gene: TRBJ1-5; d_gene: .; v_gene: TRBV19; CDR3aa: CASSIVTPEGYNQPQHF; CDR3nt: TGTGCCAGTAGTATAGTCACCCCCGAGGGCTACAATCAGCCCCAGCATTTT
abundance: .; j_gene: TRBJ2-7; d_gene: .; v_gene: TRBV21-1; CDR3aa: CASSKGIIRTATYEQYF; CDR3nt: TGTGCCAGCAGCAAGGGAATAATTAGGACTGCGACGTACGAGCAGTACTTC
abundance: .; j_gene: TRBJ1-2; d_gene: TRBD1; v_gene: TRBV9; CDR3aa: CASSVASGTGNYGYTF; CDR3nt: TGTGCCAGCAGCGTGGCTTCAGGGACAGGGAACTATGGCTACACCTTC
abundance: .; j_gene: TRBJ2-5; d_gene: .; v_gene: TRBV20-1; CDR3aa: CSASGQETQYF; CDR3nt: TGCAGTGCTAGCGGACAAGAGACCCAGTACTTC
abundance: .; j_gene: TRBJ2-7; d_gene: TRBD1; v_gene: TRBV27; CDR3aa: CASGALGQGAREQYF; CDR3nt: TGTGCCAGCGGGGCGCTAGGACAGGGGGCGCGCGAGCAGTACTTC
abundance: .; j_gene: TRBJ2-2; d_gene: TRBD1; v_gene: TRBV6-5; CDR3aa: CASRDSRGNGGELFF; CDR3nt: TGTGCCAGCAGAGATTCCAGGGGGAATGGCGGGGAGCTGTTTTTT
abundance: .; j_gene: TRBJ2-3; d_gene: .; v_gene: TRBV18; CDR3aa: CASSITETFTDTQYF; CDR3nt: TGTGCCAGCTCAATTACAGAGACCTTCACAGATACGCAGTATTTT
abundance: .; j_gene: TRBJ2-3; d_gene: .; v_gene: TRBV29-1; CDR3aa: CSVDPVTDTQYF; CDR3nt: TGCAGCGTTGATCCGGTTACAGATACGCAGTATTTT
abundance: .; j_gene: TRBJ1-3; d_gene: .; v_gene: TRBV6-8; CDR3aa: CASSYMREGTPGNTIYF; CDR3nt: TGTGCCAGCAGTTACATGCGGGAGGGGACCCCTGGAAACACCATATATTTT
abundance: .; j_gene: TRBJ2-1; d_gene: .; v_gene: TRBV2; CDR3aa: CASSEIPYNEQFF; CDR3nt: TGTGCCAGCAGTGAAATACCATACAATGAGCAGTTCTTC
abundance: .; j_gene: TRBJ2-1; d_gene: TRBD2; v_gene: TRBV5-4; CDR3aa: CASSLGGSNYNEQFF; CDR3nt: TGTGCCAGCAGCTTAGGCGGGAGTAACTACAATGAGCAGTTCTTC
abundance: .; j_gene: TRBJ2-7; d_gene: TRBD2; v_gene: TRBV6-5; CDR3aa: CASSYSGTSLRYEQYF; CDR3nt: TGTGCCAGCAGTTACTCGGGGACTAGTCTTCGGTACGAGCAGTACTTC
abundance: .; j_gene: TRBJ2-3; d_gene: .; v_gene: TRBV7-9; CDR3aa: CASSRDLLRTQYF; CDR3nt: TGTGCCAGCAGCCGGGACCTCCTACGTACGCAGTATTTT
abundance: .; j_gene: TRBJ2-5; d_gene: TRBD2; v_gene: TRBV10-3; CDR3aa: CAISPLGGETQYF; CDR3nt: TGTGCCATCAGTCCACTGGGGGGGGAGACCCAGTACTTC
abundance: .; j_gene: TRBJ2-5; d_gene: TRBD2; v_gene: TRBV7-2; CDR3aa: CASSPRTSSQETQYF; CDR3nt: TGTGCCAGCAGTCCCCGGACTAGTTCCCAAGAGACCCAGTACTTC
abundance: .; j_gene: TRBJ2-1; d_gene: .; v_gene: TRBV30; CDR3aa: CAWSGVVRYNEQFF; CDR3nt: TGTGCCTGGAGTGGGGTAGTGCGGTACAATGAGCAGTTCTTC
abundance: .; j_gene: TRBJ2-5; d_gene: .; v_gene: TRBV6-5; CDR3aa: CASSYNTRETQYF; CDR3nt: TGTGCCAGCAGTTACAACACAAGGGAGACCCAGTACTTC
abundance: .; j_gene: TRBJ1-2; d_gene: .; v_gene: TRBV2; CDR3aa: CASSERQKAYGYTF; CDR3nt: TGTGCCAGCAGTGAGCGACAGAAGGCTTATGGCTACACCTTC
abundance: .; j_gene: TRBJ2-1; d_gene: .; v_gene: TRBV29-1; CDR3aa: CSVVLAYSYNEQFF; CDR3nt: TGCAGCGTTGTGCTAGCGTACTCCTACAATGAGCAGTTCTTC
abundance: .; j_gene: TRBJ2-3; d_gene: .; v_gene: TRBV6-5; CDR3aa: CASSYSTGHWTQYF; CDR3nt: TGTGCCAGCAGTTACTCTACAGGGCACTGGACGCAGTATTTT
abundance: once; j_gene: TRBJ1-2; d_gene: .; v_gene: TRBV29-1; CDR3aa: CSVEGGNGYTF; CDR3nt: TGCAGCGTTGAAGGAGGGAATGGCTACACCTTC
abundance: .; j_gene: TRBJ1-3; d_gene: .; v_gene: TRBV6-5; CDR3aa: CASRRGAPGNTIYF; CDR3nt: TGTGCCAGCAGACGGGGGGCGCCCGGAAACACCATATATTTT
abundance: .; j_gene: TRBJ1-1; d_gene: .; v_gene: TRBV5-1; CDR3aa: CASSSSDRKNTEAFF; CDR3nt: TGCGCCAGCAGCTCGTCCGACAGAAAGAACACTGAAGCTTTCTTT
abundance: .; j_gene: TRBJ2-6; d_gene: .; v_gene: TRBV15; CDR3aa: CATSRGGANVLTF; CDR3nt: TGTGCCACCAGCAGAGGCGGGGCCAACGTCCTGACTTTC
abundance: .; j_gene: TRBJ1-5; d_gene: .; v_gene: TRBV6-5; CDR3aa: CASSYSTSGPQHF; CDR3nt: TGTGCCAGCAGTTACTCGACTTCGGGGCCCCAGCATTTT
abundance: .; j_gene: TRBJ2-1; d_gene: TRBD2; v_gene: TRBV14; CDR3aa: CASSLYASVRRGGSLYEQFF; CDR3nt: TGTGCCAGCAGCCTCTACGCATCCGTTCGTCGGGGCGGGAGCCTGTATGAGCAGTTCTTC
abundance: .; j_gene: TRBJ2-5; d_gene: TRBD2; v_gene: TRBV7-9; CDR3aa: CASSPVGGETQYF; CDR3nt: TGTGCCAGCAGCCCGGTGGGGGGGGAGACCCAGTACTTC
abundance: .; j_gene: TRBJ1-1; d_gene: .; v_gene: TRBV5-1; CDR3aa: CASSSLAGTGTNTEAFF; CDR3nt: TGCGCCAGCAGCTCGTTAGCCGGTACAGGGACGAACACTGAAGCTTTCTTT